This passage covers 16 T cell receptor beta chains from one sample sequenced in a study of blood T cell repertoires in COVID-19. Sequenced by immunoSEQ multiplex PCR; TCRdb stores in-frame clones only, minus some. The sample consists of 150,000 or so clones, roughly 84% of them appearing once. The sequenced sample was peripheral blood. Receptors were obtained from a woman aged 55-69 years with acute or convalescent COVID-19.

The chain recombines TRBV10-1 with TRBJ2-2; 8 nucleotides agree with TRBD2. Germline assignment: CDR1 WNHNN and CDR2 SYGVQD (reference sequence). CDR3 length: 13 residues. V was pared by 7 bases and J by 6 bases, with 4 bases of the junction left unmatched. The CDR3, as DNA: TGCGCCAGCAAGGCCGGGGGGGCCGGGGAGCTGTTTTTT. Translated: CASKAGGAGELFF.

This chain links TRBV28 with TRBJ1-2; no firm D call. CDR3 length equals 12 residues. CDR1 is MDHEN, CDR2 SYDVKM, per germline. With 2 bases removed from V and 5 bases from J, the gap between germline ends came to 6 bases. In nucleotides, the CDR3 is TGTGCCAGCAGTTTAAACACGTATGGCTACACCTTC. Residues: CASSLNTYGYTF.

The chain uses TRBV4-3 and TRBJ2-1; D is uncertain. The V end lost 0 bases, the J end lost 2 bases, and 17 bases lay between the germline ends. CDR1 is LGHNA and CDR2 is YSLEER in the germline V gene. The CDR3 spans 18 residues. The CDR3 DNA is TGCGCCAGCAGCCAAGATGAGTACAGCCTGGCCCCCTACAATGAGCAGTTCTTC. This encodes CASSQDEYSLAPYNEQFF.

J is TRBJ2-5 and V is TRBV12-3 or TRBV12-4; 7 nucleotides align to TRBD2. Trimming at V came to 5 bases and at J to 2 bases, leaving 2 bases not matched to a gene. The CDR3 contains 13 residues. The CDR3: CASSDGGQETQYF. In DNA, the CDR3 is TGTGCCAGCAGTGACGGGGGGCAAGAGACCCAGTACTTC.

The chain recombines TRBV27 with TRBJ2-7, with D possibly matching TRBD1 (5 bases). V was cut by 3 bases and J by 4 bases, with 10 bases left in between. The CDR3 consists of 13 residues. Germline loops: CDR1 MNHEY, CDR2 SMNVEV (reference sequence). This CDR3 reads CASSFGRVYEQYF. The DNA for the CDR3 is TGTGCCAGCAGTTTCGGCAGGGTTTACGAGCAGTACTTC.

The chain combines TRBV30 with TRBJ1-6; D gene ambiguous. Trimming pared 3 bases from V and 7 bases from J, leaving 4 bases between. Germline V gene sequence: CDR1 GTSNPN, CDR2 SVGIG (reference sequence). The CDR3 consists of 11 residues. Written as DNA, the CDR3 is TGTGCCTGGAGCTTAAATTCACCCCTCCACTTT. Its translation: CAWSLNSPLHF.

The chain joins TRBV11-2 to TRBJ1-6; 8 bases align to TRBD1. The CDR3 is 15 residues long. Losses at the gene ends were 5 bases for V and 19 bases for J; bases not matched to a gene: 19. CDR1 and CDR2 from the germline V gene are SGHAT and FQNNGV. CDR3 nucleotide sequence: TGTGCCAGCAGCCCACAGGGTACAGGGGGTAGCTCCCCACACTTT. Encoded protein: CASSPQGTGGSSPHF.

This chain connects TRBV4-1 to TRBJ1-2; no clear D gene. This CDR3 contains 15 residues. The germline V gene has CDR1 MGHRA and CDR2 YSYEKL. V was trimmed by 0 bases and J by 0 bases, leaving 8 bases between them. CDR3 nucleotides: TGCGCCAGCAGCCAAGAAGAGGGAACTAACTATGGCTACACCTTC. It codes for CASSQEEGTNYGYTF.

In its sample, this clone was seen a few times. V usage is TRBV7-2 and J usage is TRBJ1-5; no firm D call. V dropped 4 bases and J dropped 3 bases, with 10 bases sitting between them. The CDR3 contains 14 residues. Germline CDR1 and CDR2: SGHTA and FQGNSA. The CDR3 bases are TGTGCCAGCAGCTCCCACAGCCTCAATCAGCCCCAGCATTTT. Translation gives CASSSHSLNQPQHF.

This chain connects TRBV6-5 to TRBJ1-1; D call uncertain. This CDR3 has 13 amino acids. The V end lost 3 bases, the J end lost 0 bases, and 5 bases lay between the germline ends. The germline CDR1 and CDR2 sequences are MNHEY and SVGAGI. In DNA, the CDR3 is TGTGCCAGCAGTTATCAGGTGAACACTGAAGCTTTCTTT. This gives the protein CASSYQVNTEAFF.

CDR3 nucleotide sequence: TGTGCCAGAGGAGGGCCCCGGAGATGCCCTCGAGGCACCGTCAACTATGGCTACACCTTC. Its protein is CARGGPRRCPRGTVNYGYTF. The chain recombines TRBV19 with TRBJ1-2; D is unclear. The CDR3 spans 20 residues. CDR1 and CDR2 (germline): LNHDA, SQIVND (reference sequence). The V and J ends lost 9 bases and 2 bases respectively, with 34 bases between them. Complete variable domain (other parts from reference TRBV19 and TRBJ1-2): DGGITQSPKYLFRKEGQNVTLSCEQNLNHDAMYWYRQDPGQGLRLIYYSQIVNDFQKGDIAEGYSVSREKKESFPLTVTSAQKNPTAFYLCARGGPRRCPRGTVNYGYTFGSGTRLTVV.

The V call is TRBV5-1, the J call TRBJ1-6, with TRBD1 matching over 8 bases. The length of the CDR3 is 15 residues. CDR1 is SGHRS, CDR2 YFSETQ, per germline. V gave up 0 bases and J gave up 8 bases; unmatched junction bases: 4. CDR3 region: CASSLGTGGDSPLHF. CDR3 sequence (DNA): TGCGCCAGCAGCTTGGGTACAGGGGGGGATTCACCCCTCCACTTT.

The chain combines TRBV5-1 with TRBJ2-3, with 8 bases identical to TRBD2. J lost 4 bases, V lost 3 bases, and 16 bases had no gene match. CDR1 is SGHRS, CDR2 YFSETQ, per germline. This CDR3 comprises 18 residues. CDR3: CASSSESPLREDPDTQYF. DNA for the CDR3: TGCGCCAGCAGCTCAGAGTCCCCCTTGCGGGAGGATCCAGATACGCAGTATTTT.

This clone has just a few counts. The chain employs TRBV7-3 and TRBJ2-7; tentative D call: TRBD1 (6 bases). The CDR3 extends over 14 amino acids. The germline gives CDR1 SGHTA, CDR2 FQGTGA. V gave up 5 bases and J gave up 7 bases, with 18 bases separating them. CDR3 in amino acids: CASSPQQGSVEQYF. CDR3 DNA sequence: TGTGCCAGCAGCCCCCAACAGGGATCGGTGGAGCAGTACTTC.

The rearrangement joins TRBV7-9 to TRBJ2-2; 9 bases line up with TRBD2. The CDR3 consists of 19 residues. The germline CDR1 and CDR2 sequences are SEHNR and FQNEAQ (reference sequence). With V trimmed by 1 base and J by 4 bases, 13 bases remained unmatched. The CDR3 coding sequence is TGTGCCAGCAGCTTAGATCGCGGGAGGGCCTCGTCCCCCACCGGGGAGCTGTTTTTT. It codes for CASSLDRGRASSPTGELFF.

V and J are TRBV4-1 and TRBJ1-3, with 7 positions matching TRBD1. This CDR3 contains 15 residues. Germline lookup yields CDR1 MGHRA and CDR2 YSYEKL. Trimming removed 1 base from V and 4 bases from J; junction bases left unmatched: 4. The CDR3: CASSQVTGSGNTIYF. The CDR3 DNA reads TGCGCCAGCAGCCAAGTGACAGGGTCCGGAAACACCATATATTTT.